A single sample is the source of the 10 T cell receptor beta chains below, sequenced in a study of Tregs in tolerant kidney transplant recipients. Related graft donors supplied nonmyeloablative bone marrow transplants, and mixed chimerism was transient. Clones were read by immunoSEQ multiplex PCR, and TCRdb kept only the in-frame ones, dropping some. The sample includes about 90,000 clones, under 95% of them seen just once. Sequenced here: CD4+ T cells from blood (PBMCs), sampled 12 months after the transplant. The receptors here all came from a human patient who received a combined kidney and bone marrow transplant. Some T cells may trace back to the graft donor.

This chain links TRBV5-1 with TRBJ2-3; D not certain. The V gene's germline CDR1 is SGHRS and CDR2 YFSETQ. The CDR3 is made up of 13 amino acids. V gave up 4 bases and J gave up 5 bases, with 11 bases separating them. The CDR3 DNA follows: TGCGCCAGCAGCCCGAGGTTCGGAGATACGCAGTATTTT. Encoded protein: CASSPRFGDTQYF.

The chain is built from TRBV18 and TRBJ1-2, with TRBD1 as a possible D gene (5 bases). The CDR3 length is 14 residues. Trimming removed 2 bases from V and 5 bases from J, with 12 bases in between. Germline CDR1 and CDR2: KGHSH and LQKENI. CDR3 amino acids: CASSPSGSAYGYTF. CDR3 in DNA: TGTGCCAGCTCACCATCAGGGTCGGCGTATGGCTACACCTTC.

The J gene is TRBJ1-6, the V gene TRBV6-5; TRBD1 aligns across 7 bases. Germline lookup yields CDR1 MNHEY and CDR2 SVGAGI. The CDR3 has 13 residues. The J segment lost 4 bases and the V segment lost 9 bases, leaving 3 bases of the junction unmatched. CDR3 coding DNA: TGTGCCAGTCTCAGGGGGTATAATTCACCCCTCCACTTT. This sequence encodes CASLRGYNSPLHF.

V gene TRBV23-1 combines with J gene TRBJ2-5, with D unclear. TRBV23-1 is an ORF, and what it does is uncertain. The V end lost 2 bases, the J end lost 1 base, and 11 bases lay between the germline ends. CDR3 size: 15 residues. This CDR3 reads CASSQPSPGQETQYF. The CDR3 DNA follows: TGCGCCAGCAGTCAACCATCCCCAGGCCAAGAGACCCAGTACTTC.

The chain couples TRBV6-1 to TRBJ2-7; D is uncertain. Germline V gene data show CDR1 as MNHNS and CDR2 as SASEGT. Trimming left V 4 bases short and J 4 bases short, with 8 bases between. This CDR3 comprises 12 residues. The CDR3 sequence is CASSAIKYEQYF. CDR3 sequence (DNA): TGTGCCAGCAGTGCTATTAAGTACGAGCAGTACTTC.

As for this clone: Other DNA sequences in this sample translate to the same CDR3. The rearrangement links TRBV7-9 to TRBJ1-6; perhaps TRBD1 as D (5 bases). Germline V gives CDR1 SEHNR, CDR2 FQNEAQ (reference sequence). The CDR3 is 15 amino acids. Trimming stripped 6 bases from V and 6 bases from J, with 15 bases between. In DNA, the CDR3 is TGTGCCAGCAGTCAAAGGGCCAGGGTTAATTCACCCCTCCACTTT. Amino acids: CASSQRARVNSPLHF.

The rearrangement joins TRBV7-2 to TRBJ2-2; 8 nucleotides match TRBD1. Germline V CDR1 and CDR2: SGHTA, FQGNSA. Trimming removed 7 bases from V and 3 bases from J; junction bases left unmatched: 19. The CDR3 spans 19 residues. The CDR3 bases are TGTGCCAGCACTCTCCTCATCAGCGGAGCAGGGGGCTACACCGGGGAGCTGTTTTTT. Its translation is CASTLLISGAGGYTGELFF.

As for this clone: Sequence at one end of the junction differs from germline and may be a read error. The V and J genes are TRBV27 and TRBJ2-7; D is uncertain. Germline CDR1 is MNHEY and CDR2 is SMNVEV (reference sequence). The CDR3 is 9 amino acids. Written as DNA, the CDR3 is TGTGCCAGCAAGAAACAGATAAACTTC. Translation gives CASKKQINF.

The chain couples TRBV7-9 to TRBJ2-3; no reliable D call. The CDR3 has 17 residues. CDR1 is SEHNR and CDR2 is FQNEAQ in the germline V gene (reference sequence). The ends were cut back, 3 bases at V and 0 bases at J, with 16 bases in the middle. CDR3: CASSFDRAGASTDTQYF. The DNA for the CDR3 is TGTGCCAGCAGCTTCGATAGAGCCGGAGCTAGCACAGATACGCAGTATTTT. The full variable domain, completed using reference TRBV7-9 and TRBJ2-3, is DTGVSQNPRHKITKRGQNVTFRCDPISEHNRLYWYRQTLGQGPEFLTYFQNEAQLEKSRLLSDRFSAERPKGSFSTLEIQRTEQGDSAMYLCASSFDRAGASTDTQYFGPGTRLTVL.

V and J are TRBV6-1 and TRBJ2-5, with D unresolved. Germline lookup yields CDR1 MNHNS and CDR2 SASEGT. The V gene lost 6 bases and the J gene lost 5 bases, with 13 bases spanning the gap. This CDR3 has 13 amino acids. Here the CDR3 DNA reads TGTGCCAGCAGCGTGATGGGCCGGGAGACCCAGTACTTC. Residues: CASSVMGRETQYF.